This TCR beta chain was recovered during a study of human T cells and chemical hapten exposure. Broader study findings: Donors had alopecia, so their immune response may differ from healthy people's.

CDR1 and CDR2 (germline): LGHDT, YNNKEL (reference sequence). Trimming took off 1 base at V and 7 bases at J, with 14 bases between the two ends. CDR3 length: 15 residues. TCRdb called the RACE reads again in MiXCR, with one record for every CDR3 protein. This table has approximately 90,000 distinct CDR3 sequences, approximately 10% appearing once. This clonotype was seen at least ten times. The antigen remains undetermined. Time point: patch test 1, 2 weeks after DPC sensitization. The treatment here: therapeutic diphenylcyclopropenone sensitization with weekly scalp DPC. In every case, blood was obtained before the patch test was applied. The donor pool consisted of alopecia patients aged 18 to 70 years, considered suitable for DPC.

Here the sequenced sample was whole blood, taken in connection with sensitization to the hapten diphenylcyclopropenone (DPC). The receptor was isolated from a man aged 40-55 years with alopecia areata. Some clones in this sample may be carry-over from other donors' samples. This chain uses TRBV3-1 with TRBJ2-1; D is ambiguous. CDR3 nucleotide sequence: TGTGCCAGCAGCCAAGGGGCTGGGATGTTTAATGAGCAGTTCTTC. Translation gives CASSQGAGMFNEQFF.